These 30 T cell receptor beta chains came from one sample sequenced in a study of cytomegalovirus exposure and HLA in healthy donors. A multiplex PCR was run with 60 Vbeta primers and 13 Jbeta primers. Assay: immunoSEQ multiplex PCR; the TCRdb copy retains only in-frame clones and omits some. The data show fewer than 200,000 clones, around 75% seen once. Sample: PBMCs. These receptors were collected from a woman between 25 and 40 years old in good health and CMV-seronegative.

This clone came up a few times. The rearrangement joins TRBV5-5 to TRBJ2-7; D is uncertain. There are 12 residues in the CDR3. Looked up from germline, CDR1 is SGHKS and CDR2 is YYEKEE (reference sequence). The V and J ends lost 1 base and 0 bases respectively, with 2 bases between them. Here the CDR3 DNA reads TGTGCCAGCAGCTTGTACTCCTACGAGCAGTACTTC. This codes for CASSLYSYEQYF.

V usage is TRBV4-1 and J usage is TRBJ1-2; 8 bases line up with TRBD1. The CDR3 extends over 13 amino acids. Trimming took 6 bases from V and 5 from J; bases not matched to a gene: 5. Germline V gene sequence: CDR1 MGHRA, CDR2 YSYEKL. This chain's CDR3 is CASRWTGSYGYTF. The CDR3 coding sequence is TGCGCCAGCAGATGGACAGGGTCATATGGCTACACCTTC.

The V gene is TRBV11-2, the J gene TRBJ2-5; 7 nucleotides match TRBD1. TRBJ2-7 explains the end of the DNA better; the J call may be wrong. CDR3 length: 14 residues. Germline CDR1 and CDR2: SGHAT and FQNNGV. The chain's CDR3 is CASSLLTGAYEQYF. The CDR3 nucleotides read TGTGCCAGCAGTCTCCTCACAGGGGCCTACGAGCAGTACTTC.

The chain recombines TRBV7-8 with TRBJ2-7; tentative D call: TRBD1 (5 bases). V lost 5 bases to trimming and J lost 6 bases, with 20 bases between them. Germline CDR1 SGHVS, CDR2 FQNEAQ. This CDR3 has 15 amino acids. The CDR3 loop is CASSHSQAGLGEQYF. For the CDR3, the DNA is TGTGCCAGCAGCCACTCCCAGGCAGGGCTGGGCGAGCAGTACTTC.

The chain recombines TRBV7-9 with TRBJ2-3; D unclear. Germline V gene data show CDR1 as SEHNR and CDR2 as FQNEAQ (reference sequence). CDR3 size: 16 residues. Trimming stripped 0 bases from V and 3 bases from J, with 13 bases between. The CDR3 DNA is TGTGCCAGCAGCTTAGCCGTGGTAGTAGCAACAGATACGCAGTATTTT. Its protein is CASSLAVVVATDTQYF.

The chain links TRBV6-5 to TRBJ1-5; D is uncertain. This CDR3 spans 14 amino acids. Germline CDR1 MNHEY, CDR2 SVGAGI. V lost 6 bases and J lost 1, with 10 bases in between. CDR3 nucleotide sequence: TGTGCCAGCAGGTCAAGCGGGAGCAATCAGCCCCAGCATTTT. Protein: CASRSSGSNQPQHF.

This sequence joins TRBV7-9 and TRBJ2-5, with 8 bases that match TRBD1. V trimming: 6 bases; J trimming: 0 bases; junction bases outside the gene matches: 9. The CDR3 loop spans 16 amino acids. Per germline, CDR1 SEHNR and CDR2 FQNEAQ (reference sequence). The CDR3, as DNA: TGTGCCAGCAGGAAAAGTGGGACAGGTGACCAAGAGACCCAGTACTTC. Translating gives CASRKSGTGDQETQYF.

The chain is built from TRBV11-2 and TRBJ2-7; 10 bases are shared with TRBD2. The CDR3 consists of 14 residues. With 5 bases clipped from V and 6 bases from J, the junction kept 7 bases outside the gene matches. Germline V CDR1 and CDR2: SGHAT, FQNNGV. The CDR3 reads CASSLGLASAEQYF. CDR3 DNA sequence: TGTGCCAGCAGCCTGGGACTAGCGAGTGCCGAGCAGTACTTC.

The V gene is TRBV5-1, the J gene TRBJ1-2, with TRBD1 matching 9 bases. The germline V gene has CDR1 SGHRS and CDR2 YFSETQ. V shed 4 bases and J 6 bases; nucleotides not matched to a gene: 1. The length of the CDR3 is 12 residues. The CDR3 is CASSRTGDGYTF. For the CDR3, the DNA is TGCGCCAGCAGCCGGACAGGGGATGGCTACACCTTC.

This clone was seen a handful of times. This chain connects TRBV21-1 to TRBJ2-1; TRBD2, the D gene given by the table, was not confirmed from the DNA. TRBV21-1 is classified as a pseudogene. The CDR3 is made up of 16 amino acids. CDR3: CASSKLGLGSYNEQFF. As DNA, the CDR3 is TGTGCCAGCAGCAAATTAGGACTAGGTTCCTACAATGAGCAGTTCTTC.

This chain connects TRBV5-5 to TRBJ1-2, with 7 bases aligning to TRBD1. Germline V lookup: CDR1 SGHKS, CDR2 YYEKEE (reference sequence). J lost 4 bases, V lost 5 bases, and 8 bases had no gene match. This CDR3 region has 14 residues. This CDR3 reads CASSFRDSSYGYTF. In nucleotides, the CDR3 is TGTGCCAGCAGTTTTAGGGACAGCAGCTATGGCTACACCTTC.

As regards this clone: It is likely a read error, because the conserved phenylalanine at the end of the CDR3 is missing. The chain employs TRBV20-1 and TRBJ2-7; D ambiguous. Between the trimmed V and J ends, which lost 2 bases and 4 bases, there was a span of 6 bases. The CDR3 has 11 residues. Germline CDR1 reads DFQATT; CDR2 reads SNEGSKA (reference sequence). This CDR3 is CSARTTYEQYL. DNA for the CDR3: TGCAGTGCTAGAACTACGTACGAGCAGTACCTC.

This chain uses TRBV10-2 with TRBJ2-7, with D possibly matching TRBD2 (5 bases). V was pared by 7 bases and J by 3 bases, with 16 bases between. Per germline, CDR1 WSHSY and CDR2 SAAADI. The CDR3 covers 14 residues. As DNA, the CDR3 is TGCGCCAGCACCACGGACGGAGGCTACTACGAGCAGTACTTC. Its translation is CASTTDGGYYEQYF.

This chain joins TRBV6-6 and TRBJ2-7, with a weak D call TRBD1 (5 bases). The CDR3 contains 12 residues. Per germline, CDR1 MNHNY and CDR2 SVGAGI (reference sequence). Trimming took off 2 bases at V and 6 bases at J, with 8 bases between the two ends. In nucleotides, the CDR3 is TGTGCCAGCAGTTACACAACAGGCGAGCAGTACTTC. It translates to CASSYTTGEQYF.

This clone was observed a handful of times. The chain is built from TRBV27 and TRBJ2-7; TRBD1 might be the D (6 bases). The germline gives CDR1 MNHEY, CDR2 SMNVEV (reference sequence). The V end lost 5 bases, the J end lost 3 bases, and 14 bases lay between the germline ends. The CDR3 loop spans 14 amino acids. CDR3 DNA: TGTGCCAGCAGTACCCTTCGGACAGTCTACGAGCAGTACTTC. It encodes CASSTLRTVYEQYF.

This clone was observed a handful of times. This sequence joins TRBV5-4 and TRBJ2-7, with 9 bases that match TRBD1. This CDR3 contains 13 residues. V lost 5 bases, J lost 12 bases, and 12 bases stayed unmatched. CDR1 is SGHNT and CDR2 is YYREEE in the germline V gene (reference sequence). The CDR3 DNA reads TGTGCCAGCAGACTCCTGGGACAGGGACCACCGTACTTC. Protein sequence: CASRLLGQGPPYF.

The chain employs TRBV7-9 and TRBJ1-2; D call uncertain. Trimming cost V 5 bases and J 8 bases, with 15 bases left between them. Germline V gene lookup returns CDR1 SEHNR and CDR2 FQNEAQ (reference sequence). This CDR3 is built from 13 residues. CDR3 sequence reads: CASSHPNGSGYTF. The CDR3 DNA reads as TGTGCCAGCAGCCACCCAAACGGTTCCGGCTACACCTTC.

The table lists this clone with a count of one. The J gene is TRBJ1-6, the V gene TRBV27; D not resolved. The CDR3 extends over 14 amino acids. Trimming shortened V by 7 bases and J by 12 bases, and 19 bases separated the two germline ends. Germline-derived CDR1 and CDR2 are MNHEY and SMNVEV (reference sequence). The CDR3 DNA reads TGTGCCAGCACCTCGGGTACAGCGGGGAGACCCCTCCACTTT. It encodes CASTSGTAGRPLHF.

This chain uses TRBV4-1 with TRBJ2-1; 7 nucleotides agree with TRBD2. The J segment lost 7 bases and the V segment lost 0 bases, leaving 3 bases of the junction unmatched. Germline V CDR1 and CDR2: MGHRA, YSYEKL. This CDR3 is built from 14 residues. CDR3 amino acids: CASSQDQGGNEQFF. In nucleotides, the CDR3 is TGCGCCAGCAGCCAAGACCAGGGAGGGAATGAGCAGTTCTTC.

The chain uses TRBV7-8 and TRBJ2-7; D is unclear. CDR1 and CDR2 from the germline V gene are SGHVS and FQNEAQ. The CDR3 runs 14 residues. The ends were cut back, 5 bases at V and 1 base at J, with 12 bases in the middle. The CDR3 nucleotides read TGTGCCAGCAGCCCTCCCTCCGCGTCCTACGAGCAGTACTTC. Translation gives CASSPPSASYEQYF.

The chain carries TRBV28 and TRBJ2-3; the D gene is possibly TRBD1 (5 bases). Germline CDR1 MDHEN, CDR2 SYDVKM. V shed 10 bases and J shed 1 base, with 15 bases lying between them. There are 14 residues in the CDR3. The CDR3 protein is CAISGKLGTDTQYF. CDR3 coding DNA: TGTGCCATCTCAGGGAAACTGGGCACAGATACGCAGTATTTT. The full variable domain, rest sourced from reference TRBV28 and TRBJ2-3, is DVKVTQSSRYLVKRTGEKVFLECVQDMDHENMFWYRQDPGLGLRLIYFSYDVKMKEKGDIPEGYSVSREKKERFSLILESASTNQTSMYLCAISGKLGTDTQYFGPGTRLTVL.

This clone was seen only a few times. V usage is TRBV19 and J usage is TRBJ2-1; a weak D match, TRBD2 (6 bases). The CDR3 has 14 amino acids. V was clipped by 7 bases and J by 0 bases, with 10 bases between them. The germline V gene has CDR1 LNHDA and CDR2 SQIVND (reference sequence). CDR3 residues: CASTLGGSYNEQFF. CDR3 bases: TGTGCCAGTACCCTGGGGGGCTCCTACAATGAGCAGTTCTTC. Supplemented by reference TRBV19 and TRBJ2-1, the full variable domain reads DGGITQSPKYLFRKEGQNVTLSCEQNLNHDAMYWYRQDPGQGLRLIYYSQIVNDFQKGDIAEGYSVSREKKESFPLTVTSAQKNPTAFYLCASTLGGSYNEQFFGPGTRLTVL.

This chain links TRBV6-6 with TRBJ2-7, with 14 positions matching TRBD2. Per germline, CDR1 MNHNY and CDR2 SVGAGI (reference sequence). V trimming: 6 bases; J trimming: 6 bases; junction bases outside the gene matches: 7. This CDR3 spans 15 amino acids. The CDR3 DNA sequence: TGTGCCAGCAGGTTTACGGGACTAGCGGGAGTCGAGCAGTACTTC. Translating gives CASRFTGLAGVEQYF.

The J gene is TRBJ2-7, the V gene TRBV4-2; D might be TRBD2 (5 bases). Trimming stripped 2 bases from V and 2 bases from J, with 13 bases between. CDR1 is LGHNA, CDR2 YNFKEQ, per germline. This CDR3 has 15 residues. This chain's CDR3 is CASSQPGTRAYEQYF. The CDR3 DNA follows: TGTGCCAGCAGCCAACCCGGTACGAGGGCCTACGAGCAGTACTTC.

Here the CDR3 DNA reads TGTGCCAGCAGCTTGCGTCTCCGTGGCTACACCTTC. Translation gives CASSLRLRGYTF. The J gene is TRBJ1-2, the V gene TRBV7-2; D is unclear. Germline V lookup: CDR1 SGHTA, CDR2 FQGNSA. The CDR3 runs to 12 residues. The V and J ends lost 3 bases and 7 bases respectively, with 9 bases between them.

The V call is TRBV5-1, the J call TRBJ2-2; 12 nucleotides agree with TRBD2. This CDR3 spans 18 amino acids. V lost 3 bases, J lost 2 bases, and 8 bases stayed unmatched. Per germline, CDR1 SGHRS and CDR2 YFSETQ. The CDR3 DNA reads as TGCGCCAGCAGCTCCGCATCGGGACTAGCGGGTAACACCGGGGAGCTGTTTTTT. Residues: CASSSASGLAGNTGELFF.

The chain is built from TRBV27 and TRBJ1-2, with a weak D call TRBD1 (6 bases). Trimming took 4 bases from V and 6 from J, leaving 12 bases between them. The CDR3 totals 13 residues. In germline, CDR1 is MNHEY, CDR2 SMNVEV (reference sequence). CDR3 nucleotides: TGTGCCAGCAGTTATTCAGGGGTAGATGGCTACACCTTC. The encoded protein is CASSYSGVDGYTF.

This sequence joins TRBV15 and TRBJ2-1; TRBD2 agrees at 7 bases. Germline CDR1 is LNHNV and CDR2 is YYDKDF (reference sequence). V lost 3 bases, J lost 3 bases, and 8 bases stayed unmatched. This CDR3 has 16 amino acids. In DNA form, the CDR3 reads TGTGCCACCAGCAGCTCTAGAGGGAGGGGCTACAATGAGCAGTTCTTC. Translation: CATSSSRGRGYNEQFF.

This clone was detected a few times. The chain employs TRBV10-3 and TRBJ1-1; the D gene is possibly TRBD1 (5 bases). V was pared by 3 bases and J by 0 bases, with 11 bases between. The CDR3 is made up of 15 amino acids. Germline assignment: CDR1 ENHRY and CDR2 SYGVKD. The CDR3 reads CAISDFQGLNTEAFF. CDR3 in DNA: TGTGCCATCAGTGATTTTCAGGGATTGAACACTGAAGCTTTCTTT.

The chain carries TRBV2 and TRBJ1-1, with D possibly being TRBD1 (5 bases). V was shortened by 8 bases and J by 5 bases, with 15 bases between the two germline ends. The CDR3 is made up of 13 amino acids. Germline CDR1 and CDR2: SNHLY and FYNNEI. The CDR3 sequence is CASARGEGTEAFF. The DNA for the CDR3 is TGTGCCAGCGCCAGAGGGGAGGGGACTGAAGCTTTCTTT.